This record looks at one T cell receptor (beta chain) sequence and its context. Using immunoSEQ multiplex PCR, the repertoire was profiled, and TCRdb retains in-frame clones only, with some absent. This sample has 35,000 to 45,000 clones, with roughly 89% found just once. Germline V CDR1 and CDR2: SGHAT, FQNNGV. V gave up 7 bases and J gave up 7 bases; unmatched junction bases: 11. CDR3 length: 15 amino acids. The entry originates in a study of T cell changes during pregnancy in multiple sclerosis. V is TRBV11-2 and J is TRBJ2-1, with 9 bases that match TRBD1. Sequences were derived from CD4+ T cells from peripheral blood mononuclear cells, sampled in the first trimester of pregnancy. This receptor was identified in a female donor with multiple sclerosis, enrolled in a pregnancy study. CDR3 in DNA: TGTGCCAGCAACCCGGGACAGGGTGTTGGTAATGAGCAGTTCTTC. Its protein product is CASNPGQGVGNEQFF. Full variable domain (remainder filled in from reference TRBV11-2 and TRBJ2-1): EAGVAQSPRYKIIEKRQSVAFWCNPISGHATLYWYQQILGQGPKLLIQFQNNGVVDDSQLPKDRFSAERLKGVDSTLKIQPAKLEDSAVYLCASNPGQGVGNEQFFGPGTRLTVL.